The 6 T cell receptor beta chains below were found in one sample sequenced in a study of T cells in Graves' hyperthyroidism and ophthalmopathy. TCR beta CDR3 regions were amplified from RNA. First-round RT-PCR of the TCR CDR3 relied on the HTBI primer set. TCRdb re-derived calls from the multiplex PCR reads in MiXCR, one entry per CDR3 protein. Of some 560,000 distinct CDR3 sequences listed, approximately 15% are singletons. The sequencing input was blood. The receptors shown here come from a woman aged 40 to 50 with Graves' hyperthyroidism.

This clonotype showed up many times. The chain recombines TRBV3-1 with TRBJ1-2; TRBD1 aligns across 8 bases. The ends lost 1 base at V and 7 bases at J; junction bases unmatched: 8. The CDR3 contains 15 residues. Germline V gene data show CDR1 as LGHDT and CDR2 as YNNKEL (reference sequence). CDR3 sequence: CASSQVRQGMAGYTF. CDR3 bases: TGTGCCAGCAGCCAAGTCAGACAGGGGATGGCTGGCTACACCTTC.

V gene TRBV19 combines with J gene TRBJ1-4, with D tentatively TRBD1 (5 bases). This CDR3 region has 14 residues. Germline CDR1 reads LNHDA; CDR2 reads SQIVND (reference sequence). Trimming shortened V by 6 bases and J by 8 bases, and 16 bases separated the two germline ends. The CDR3 sequence is CASRSIDRDEKLFF. Written as DNA, the CDR3 is TGTGCCAGTAGGAGCATTGACAGAGACGAAAAACTGTTTTTT.

This clonotype was found a few times. The chain carries TRBV30 and TRBJ2-3, with TRBD2 matching over 14 bases. The V gene end was trimmed by 3 bases and the J gene end by 2 bases; junction bases not matched to a gene: 16. The germline gives CDR1 GTSNPN, CDR2 SVGIG (reference sequence). CDR3 length: 20 amino acids. The CDR3 DNA sequence: TGTGCCTGGAGCAGAGTCCGGACTAGCGGGAGGAGGAGGGCCACAGATACGCAGTATTTT. Protein: CAWSRVRTSGRRRATDTQYF.

In its sample, this clonotype was seen many times. The chain joins TRBV12-5 to TRBJ2-7; 7 bases line up with TRBD2. The CDR3 is 15 residues long. CDR1 and CDR2 (germline): LGHNT, FRNRAP. J gave up 0 bases and V 5 bases, and 7 bases lay outside the gene matches. CDR3 loop: CASGGVAGPSYEQYF. CDR3 bases: TGTGCTAGTGGTGGGGTAGCGGGTCCCTCCTACGAGCAGTACTTC.

The chain couples TRBV10-1 to TRBJ2-2; no reliable D call. Germline V gene data show CDR1 as WNHNN and CDR2 as SYGVQD (reference sequence). Trimming left V 0 bases short and J 3 bases short, with 8 bases between. This CDR3 has 15 amino acids. The CDR3 DNA follows: TGCGCCAGCAGTGAGTCGTTCGGATACACCGGGGAGCTGTTTTTT. It translates to CASSESFGYTGELFF.

This clonotype was counted at least ten times. V usage is TRBV20-1 and J usage is TRBJ2-1; TRBD1 or TRBD2 may be the D gene (5 bases each). Deletions cut 0 bases from V and 5 bases from J, with 14 bases between. CDR3 size: 15 residues. Germline V gene data show CDR1 as DFQATT and CDR2 as SNEGSKA (reference sequence). CDR3 sequence: CSARDPGAPHNEQFF. The CDR3 bases are TGCAGTGCTAGAGACCCCGGGGCCCCCCACAATGAGCAGTTCTTC.